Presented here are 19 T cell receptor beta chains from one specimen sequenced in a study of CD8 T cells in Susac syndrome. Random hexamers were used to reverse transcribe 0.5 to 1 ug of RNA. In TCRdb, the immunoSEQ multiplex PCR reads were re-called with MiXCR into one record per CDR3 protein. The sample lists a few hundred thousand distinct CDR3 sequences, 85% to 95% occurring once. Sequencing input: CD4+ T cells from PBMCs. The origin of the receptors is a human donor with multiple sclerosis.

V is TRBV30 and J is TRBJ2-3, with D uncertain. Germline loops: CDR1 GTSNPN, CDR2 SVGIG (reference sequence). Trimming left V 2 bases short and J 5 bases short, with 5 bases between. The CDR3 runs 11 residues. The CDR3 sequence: CAWSNRDTQYF. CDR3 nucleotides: TGTGCCTGGAGTAACCGAGATACGCAGTATTTT.

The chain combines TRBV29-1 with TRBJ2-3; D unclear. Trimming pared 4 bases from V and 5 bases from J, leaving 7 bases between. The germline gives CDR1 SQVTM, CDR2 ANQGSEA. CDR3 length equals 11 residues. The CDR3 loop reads CSVAREDTQYF. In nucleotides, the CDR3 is TGCAGCGTTGCCCGTGAAGATACGCAGTATTTT.

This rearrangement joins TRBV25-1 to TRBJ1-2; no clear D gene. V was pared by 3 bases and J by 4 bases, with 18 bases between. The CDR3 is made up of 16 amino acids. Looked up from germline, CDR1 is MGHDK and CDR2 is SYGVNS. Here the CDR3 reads CASSDKVGSGTYGYTF. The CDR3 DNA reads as TGTGCCAGCAGTGATAAGGTGGGGTCGGGAACCTATGGCTACACCTTC.

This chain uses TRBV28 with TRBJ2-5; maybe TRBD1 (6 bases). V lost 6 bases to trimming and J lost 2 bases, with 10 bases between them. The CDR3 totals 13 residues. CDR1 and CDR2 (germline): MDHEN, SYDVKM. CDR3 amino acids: CASSNREQETQYF. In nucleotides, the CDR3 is TGTGCCAGCAGCAACAGGGAACAAGAGACCCAGTACTTC.

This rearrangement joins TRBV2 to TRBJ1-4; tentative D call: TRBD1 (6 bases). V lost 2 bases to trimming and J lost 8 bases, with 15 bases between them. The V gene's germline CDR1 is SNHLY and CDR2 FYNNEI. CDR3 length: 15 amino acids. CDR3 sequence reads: CASSELGGDVEKLFF. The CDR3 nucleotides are TGTGCCAGCAGTGAACTGGGGGGCGACGTGGAAAAACTGTTTTTT. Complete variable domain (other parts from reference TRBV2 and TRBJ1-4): EPEVTQTPSHQVTQMGQEVILRCVPISNHLYFYWYRQILGQKVEFLVSFYNNEISEKSEIFDDQFSVERPDGSNFTLKIRSTKLEDSAMYFCASSELGGDVEKLFFGSGTQLSVL.

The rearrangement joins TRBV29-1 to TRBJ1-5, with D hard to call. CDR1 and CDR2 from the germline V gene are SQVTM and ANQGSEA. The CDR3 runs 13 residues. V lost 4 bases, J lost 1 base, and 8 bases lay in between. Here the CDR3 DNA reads TGCAGCGTTGCTGGAGGCAGCAATCAGCCCCAGCATTTT. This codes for CSVAGGSNQPQHF.

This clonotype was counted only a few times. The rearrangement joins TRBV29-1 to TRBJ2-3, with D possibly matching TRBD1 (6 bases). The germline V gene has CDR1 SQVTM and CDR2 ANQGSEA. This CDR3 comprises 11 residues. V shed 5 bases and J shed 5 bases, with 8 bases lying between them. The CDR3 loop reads CSVRGGDTQYF. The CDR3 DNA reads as TGCAGCGTTCGAGGGGGAGATACGCAGTATTTT.

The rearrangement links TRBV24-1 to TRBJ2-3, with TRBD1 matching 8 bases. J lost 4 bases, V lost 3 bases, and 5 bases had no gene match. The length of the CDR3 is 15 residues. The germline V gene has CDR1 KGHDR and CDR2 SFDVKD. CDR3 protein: CATSDPTGAPDTQYF. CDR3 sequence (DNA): TGTGCCACCAGTGATCCGACAGGGGCCCCAGATACGCAGTATTTT.

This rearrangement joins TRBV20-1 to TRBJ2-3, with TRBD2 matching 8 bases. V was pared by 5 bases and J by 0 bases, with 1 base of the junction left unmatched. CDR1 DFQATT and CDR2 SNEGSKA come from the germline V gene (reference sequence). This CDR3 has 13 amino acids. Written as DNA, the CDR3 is TGCAGTGCTCGGGAGGGCAGCACAGATACGCAGTATTTT. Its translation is CSAREGSTDTQYF.

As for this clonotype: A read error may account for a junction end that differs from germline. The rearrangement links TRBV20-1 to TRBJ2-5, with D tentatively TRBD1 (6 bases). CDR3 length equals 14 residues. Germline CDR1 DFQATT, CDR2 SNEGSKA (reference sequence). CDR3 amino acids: CSAPDTGLREAQYF. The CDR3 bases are TGCAGTGCTCCCGATACAGGGTTAAGAGAGGCCCAGTACTTC.

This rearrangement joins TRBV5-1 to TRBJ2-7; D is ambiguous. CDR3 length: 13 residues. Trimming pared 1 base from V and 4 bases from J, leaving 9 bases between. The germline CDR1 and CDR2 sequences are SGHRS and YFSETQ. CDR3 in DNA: TGCGCCAGCAGCTTGCAGCCGGATTACGAGCAGTACGTC. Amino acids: CASSLQPDYEQYV.

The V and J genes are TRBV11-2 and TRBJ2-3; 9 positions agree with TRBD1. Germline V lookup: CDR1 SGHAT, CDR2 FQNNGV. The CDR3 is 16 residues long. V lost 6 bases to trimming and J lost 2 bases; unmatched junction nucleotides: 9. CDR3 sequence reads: CASSLDRGPSTDTQYF. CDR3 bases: TGTGCCAGCAGTTTGGACAGGGGCCCTTCCACAGATACGCAGTATTTT. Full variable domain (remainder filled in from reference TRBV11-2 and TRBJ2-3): EAGVAQSPRYKIIEKRQSVAFWCNPISGHATLYWYQQILGQGPKLLIQFQNNGVVDDSQLPKDRFSAERLKGVDSTLKIQPAKLEDSAVYLCASSLDRGPSTDTQYFGPGTRLTVL.

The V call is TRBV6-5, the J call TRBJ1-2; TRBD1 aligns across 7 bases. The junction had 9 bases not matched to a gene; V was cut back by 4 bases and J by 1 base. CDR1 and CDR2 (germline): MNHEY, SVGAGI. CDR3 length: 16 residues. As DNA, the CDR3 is TGTGCCAGCAGTTCCCCTCGGACAGGCCATAACTATGGCTACACCTTC. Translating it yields CASSSPRTGHNYGYTF.

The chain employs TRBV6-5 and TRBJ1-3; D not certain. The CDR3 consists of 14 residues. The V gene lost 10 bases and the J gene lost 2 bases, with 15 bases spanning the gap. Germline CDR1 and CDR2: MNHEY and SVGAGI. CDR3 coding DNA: TGTGCCACCGCGGGGATGGTGGCTGGAAACACCATATATTTT. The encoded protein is CATAGMVAGNTIYF.

CDR3 amino acids: CASSPLSSGGLQETQYF. The CDR3 DNA follows: TGTGCCAGCAGTCCACTTTCCAGCGGGGGGCTCCAAGAGACCCAGTACTTC. The chain combines TRBV4-2 with TRBJ2-5, with 9 bases lining up with TRBD2. The germline gives CDR1 LGHNA, CDR2 YNFKEQ. Unmatched junction bases numbered 12, after V lost 6 bases and J lost 1 base. The length of the CDR3 is 17 residues.

As DNA, the CDR3 is TGTGCCACCAGACAGCGGGACGGCACCAATCAGCCCCAGCATTTT. It specifies CATRQRDGTNQPQHF. This chain joins TRBV19 and TRBJ1-5; D is perhaps TRBD1 (5 bases). V lost 10 bases, J lost 3 bases, and 19 bases lay in between. CDR3 length: 15 amino acids. Germline V gene sequence: CDR1 LNHDA, CDR2 SQIVND (reference sequence).

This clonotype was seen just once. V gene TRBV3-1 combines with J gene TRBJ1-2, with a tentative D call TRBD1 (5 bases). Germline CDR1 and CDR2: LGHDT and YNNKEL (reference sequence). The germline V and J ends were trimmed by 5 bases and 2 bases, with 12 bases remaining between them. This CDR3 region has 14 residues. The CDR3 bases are TGTGCCAGCAGCTTCCTAGGGGCAAACTATGGCTACACCTTC. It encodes CASSFLGANYGYTF.

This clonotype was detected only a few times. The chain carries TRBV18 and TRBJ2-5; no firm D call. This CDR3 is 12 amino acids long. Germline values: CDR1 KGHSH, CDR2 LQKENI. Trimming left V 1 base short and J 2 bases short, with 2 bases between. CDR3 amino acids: CASSPQQETQYF. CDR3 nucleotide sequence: TGTGCCAGCTCACCACAGCAAGAGACCCAGTACTTC.

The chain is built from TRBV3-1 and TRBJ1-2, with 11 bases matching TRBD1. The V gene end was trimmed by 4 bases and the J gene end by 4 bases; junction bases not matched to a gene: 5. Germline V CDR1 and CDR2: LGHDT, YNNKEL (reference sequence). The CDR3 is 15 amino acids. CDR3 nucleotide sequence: TGTGCCAGCAGCCCGTACGGACAGGGGGCCTATGGCTACACCTTC. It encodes CASSPYGQGAYGYTF.